Listed below are T cell receptor beta chains from one sample, sequenced in a study of T cells after yellow fever vaccination. TCRdb ran MiXCR on the 5' RACE reads and lists one entry per CDR3 protein. The sample records roughly 160,000 distinct CDR3 sequences, about a tenth being singletons. Sequencing was performed on CD8+ T cells sorted from PBMCs, taken 45 days after the yellow fever booster vaccination. These receptors came from a man younger than 35 who received the YFV17D yellow fever vaccine. Both conserved end residues are part of each CDR3. A D gene is named only where the DNA matches it firmly. Rows give clone size only sometimes, using once, few, many, or a class for an expanded clone.

J	size	V	D	DNA	CDR3
TRBJ2-2	-	TRBV4-1	TRBD2	TGCGCCAGCAGCCCTACTCGGGGGGGCGGAACCGGGGAGCTGTTTTTT	CASSPTRGGGTGELFF
TRBJ2-1	-	TRBV29-1	TRBD1	TGCAGCGTCATTGACCGGGACAGGGTGTTCAATGAGCAGTTCTTC	CSVIDRDRVFNEQFF
TRBJ1-1	-	TRBV20-1	TRBD1	TGCAGTGCTGGTCCCTCCACCATGGACAGGGTCACTGAAGCTTTCTTT	CSAGPSTMDRVTEAFF
TRBJ1-1	few	TRBV29-1	TRBD1	TGCAGCGGGCACGACAGGGCCACTGAAGCTTTCTTT	CSGHDRATEAFF
TRBJ2-1	few	TRBV27	TRBD1	TGTGCCAGCAGTTCTCTGGGACAGTACAATGAGCAGTTCTTC	CASSSLGQYNEQFF
TRBJ2-1	-	TRBV9	TRBD2	TGTGCCAGCAGCGTAGAGGGCGGGGGAACCTACTATGAGCAGTTCTTC	CASSVEGGGTYYEQFF
TRBJ2-2	-	TRBV2	-	TGTGCCAGCAGTGACAGGCAATTCACCGGGGAGCTGTTTTTT	CASSDRQFTGELFF
TRBJ1-5	-	TRBV12-3/TRBV12-4	-	TGTGCCAGCAGCTCAGCCCCCCGCAGCCAGCCCCAGCATTTT	CASSSAPRSQPQHF
TRBJ2-7	-	TRBV4-1	-	TGCGCCAGCAGCTCTCGCCCGACGGGGGTCAAAGCCTACGAGCAGTACTTC	CASSSRPTGVKAYEQYF
TRBJ2-3	few	TRBV10-3	-	TGTGCCACCTCTGTAGCGTCCACAGATACGCAGTATTTT	CATSVASTDTQYF
TRBJ1-6	-	TRBV5-1	TRBD1	TGCGCCAGCAGCTTCGACAGGGATAATTCACCCCTCCACTTT	CASSFDRDNSPLHF
TRBJ2-5	-	TRBV3-1	-	TGTGCCAGCAGCCAAGTTCTACGAGAGACCCAGTACTTC	CASSQVLRETQYF
TRBJ2-5	-	TRBV4-1	TRBD2	TGCGCCAGCAGCGACGGACTAGCGGGGACTCAAGAGACCCAGTACTTC	CASSDGLAGTQETQYF
TRBJ1-1	-	TRBV19	TRBD1	TGTGCCAGTAGTCTGTTGACTACAGGGGACCTGGGGGACACTGAAGCTTTCTTT	CASSLLTTGDLGDTEAFF
TRBJ2-6	-	TRBV20-1	-	TGCAGTGCTTGGGCCCCGGGGCCTGGGGCCAACGTCCTGACTTTC	CSAWAPGPGANVLTF
TRBJ2-3	few	TRBV4-3	-	TGCGCCAGCAGCCAAGATGGCCTAGAATCCACAGATACGCAGTATTTT	CASSQDGLESTDTQYF
TRBJ2-1	-	TRBV15	TRBD2	TGTGCCACCAGCCACTGGCGGGGGAACTACAATGAGCAGTTCTTC	CATSHWRGNYNEQFF
TRBJ2-3	-	TRBV7-8	-	TGTGCCAGCAGGGATTACCCCCTGGGGGGACAGGGGATCGCGGGAGGGGCCACAGATACGCAGTATTTT	CASRDYPLGGQGIAGGATDTQYF
TRBJ1-2	few	TRBV5-6	-	TGTGCCAGCACCTCAGGGTTTAACTATGGCTACACCTTC	CASTSGFNYGYTF
TRBJ2-2	few	TRBV9	TRBD1	TGTGCCAGCAGCCCCTGGGGGACAGGAACCGGGGAGCTGTTTTTT	CASSPWGTGTGELFF
TRBJ2-5	few	TRBV7-2	-	TGTGCCAGCAGCTTGACAGGACAACCGAGGGAGACCCAGTACTTC	CASSLTGQPRETQYF
TRBJ1-1	-	TRBV9	TRBD1	TGTGCCAGCAGCACCCGGGACAGGGGATTACTTGCTGAAGCTTTCTTT	CASSTRDRGLLAEAFF
TRBJ2-5	-	TRBV27	TRBD2	TGTGCCAGCAGTCCCCTCGGGGGGGGCATGGAGACCCAGTACTTC	CASSPLGGGMETQYF
TRBJ1-1	-	TRBV19	-	TGTGCCAGTAGTATTGGTTCAGTTTTGACTGAAGCTTTCTTT	CASSIGSVLTEAFF
TRBJ2-7	many	TRBV27	TRBD2	TGTGCCAGCAGTTGGGGGGGGGAAGCCTACGAGCAGTACTTC	CASSWGGEAYEQYF
TRBJ1-2	few	TRBV7-9	-	TGTGCCAGCAGCCCACCCGGGGGCCTCTATGGCTACACCTTC	CASSPPGGLYGYTF
TRBJ2-7	few	TRBV14	-	TGTGCCAGCAGCCAAAAACGTCTCTCCTACGAGCAGTACTTC	CASSQKRLSYEQYF
TRBJ2-3	-	TRBV20-1	-	TGCAGTGCTAGAGTTGGGGTTAAGATTCCAGATACGCAGTATTTT	CSARVGVKIPDTQYF
TRBJ2-7	few	TRBV5-6	-	TGTGCCAGCAGAGAAGACAGGTTCGGGTACGAGCAGTACTTC	CASREDRFGYEQYF
TRBJ2-1	few	TRBV29-1	TRBD1	TGCAGCGTTACCGAACAGGGGCCCAAGCAGTTCTTC	CSVTEQGPKQFF
TRBJ1-5	few	TRBV12-3/TRBV12-4	-	TGTGCCAGCAGGGGGGAAGGTCAGCCCCAGCATTTT	CASRGEGQPQHF
TRBJ1-5	many	TRBV4-3	-	TGCGCCAGCAGCCAAGAACGGTATAGCAATCAGCCCCAGCATTTT	CASSQERYSNQPQHF
TRBJ2-1	many	TRBV27	TRBD2	TGTGCCAGCAGTTTTATAGCGGGGGGCTACAATGAGCAGTTCTTC	CASSFIAGGYNEQFF
TRBJ2-3	-	TRBV15	-	TGTGCCACCAGCAGATTGTGGGAGGCCCGGGATACGCAGTATTTT	CATSRLWEARDTQYF
TRBJ1-6	few	TRBV7-2	-	TGTGCCAGCAGCAGAGAGAATTCACCCCTCCACTTT	CASSRENSPLHF
TRBJ1-6	few	TRBV7-2	-	TGTGCCAGCAGCTTACAGGGGCCGAGCTCCTATAATTCACCCCTCCACTTT	CASSLQGPSSYNSPLHF
TRBJ2-5	-	TRBV29-1	-	TGCAGCGGCGAGGGATTGGACACCCAGTACTTC	CSGEGLDTQYF
TRBJ2-1	-	TRBV19	-	TGTGCCAGTAGTATATCCCCTTATCCGGGGGGCTACACGGATGAGCAGTTCTTC	CASSISPYPGGYTDEQFF
TRBJ1-1	few	TRBV20-1	-	TGCAGTGCCTCGACGGTGGCCCTCACTGAAGCTTTCTTT	CSASTVALTEAFF
TRBJ2-7	-	TRBV30	-	TGTGCCTGTGCAAGGGGGGAAGGGTACGAGCAGTACTTC	CACARGEGYEQYF
TRBJ2-5	many	TRBV7-9	-	TGTGCCAGCACCTTGGGGGGGCCGTTCGAGACCCAGTACTTC	CASTLGGPFETQYF
TRBJ1-1	-	TRBV5-1	-	TGCGCCAGCAGTCCGGGCATTGGGGACGGAACTGAAGCTTTCTTT	CASSPGIGDGTEAFF
TRBJ2-1	few	TRBV4-3	-	TGCGCCAGCAGCCCGTCTGGGGGCGACTACAATGAGCAGTTCTTC	CASSPSGGDYNEQFF